These 19 T cell receptor beta chains share one sample of origin, sequenced in a study of Tregs in tolerant kidney transplant recipients. Profiling relied on immunoSEQ multiplex PCR, and the TCRdb table lists in-frame clones only, not all of them. The sample includes approximately 31,000 clones. The sequences come from CD8+ T cells from blood, collected before the transplant. The receptors come from a human donor who received a combined kidney and bone marrow transplant.

As for this clone: The read comes to an end 3 residues before the CDR3 does, leaving the germline J gene to fill in the end. The genes are TRBV7-9 and TRBJ2-1; TRBD2 matches 11 bases. This CDR3 has 15 amino acids. The ends lost 7 bases at V and 5 bases at J; junction bases unmatched: 7. Germline loops: CDR1 SEHNR, CDR2 FQNEAQ (reference sequence). CDR3 protein: CASTPPGLADNEQFF. The CDR3 bases that were read are TGTGCCAGCACCCCCCCGGGACTAGCGGACAATGAG.

Concerning this clone: With the read ending 3 residues before the CDR3 end, the germline J gene is used to fill in that end. This chain links TRBV6-2 or TRBV6-3 with TRBJ1-2, with a possible D match to TRBD1 (6 bases). Trimming stripped 6 bases from V and 1 base from J, with 15 bases between. The CDR3 contains 15 residues. CDR1 and CDR2 from the germline V gene are MNHEY and SVGEGT. CDR3 DNA (partial): TGTGCCAGCAGCCAAAGGACAGACTTTAACTATGGC. Encoded protein: CASSQRTDFNYG. The full CDR3 reads CASSQRTDFNYGYTF.

On this clone itself: The read is 3 residues too short to cover the CDR3 end, so that end is filled in from the germline J gene. V gene TRBV20-1 combines with J gene TRBJ1-1; D unresolved. The V gene's germline CDR1 is DFQATT and CDR2 SNEGSKA (reference sequence). This CDR3 is 12 amino acids long. V lost 1 base and J 6 bases, leaving 9 bases between the germline ends. The CDR3 reads CSARAKRAEAFF. The DNA read from the CDR3 is TGCAGTGCTAGAGCTAAGAGGGCTGAA.

Of note for this clone: The sequenced fragment ends 3 residues before the CDR3 boundary, so the rest is inferred from the germline J gene. The chain combines TRBV2 with TRBJ2-1, with 11 bases that match TRBD2. Germline CDR1 SNHLY, CDR2 FYNNEI. The CDR3 runs to 17 residues. The V gene end was trimmed by 5 bases and the J gene end by 0 bases; junction bases not matched to a gene: 6. The CDR3 reads CASSSRLAGSSYNEQFF. Partial CDR3 DNA: TGTGCCAGCAGTTCACGACTAGCGGGAAGCTCCTACAATGAG.

As to this clone: The read terminates 3 residues before the CDR3 end, so the remaining end is supplied by the germline J gene. The gene calls are TRBV6-1 and TRBJ1-4; D is possibly TRBD1 (5 bases). The germline gives CDR1 MNHNS, CDR2 SASEGT. There are 13 residues in the CDR3. Deletions cut 4 bases from V and 7 bases from J, with 10 bases between. The covered CDR3 bases are TGTGCCAGCAGTGTGGGACTCGGTGAAAAA. Translating gives CASSVGLGEK. The whole CDR3 reads CASSVGLGEKLFF.

To note about this clone: The CDR3 is cut off 3 residues early in the read; its end comes from the germline J gene. V gene TRBV7-9 combines with J gene TRBJ1-1, with D possibly TRBD1 on 5 matching bases. This CDR3 comprises 14 residues. With 6 bases removed from V and 1 base from J, the gap between germline ends came to 12 bases. Germline CDR1 SEHNR, CDR2 FQNEAQ (reference sequence). The chain's CDR3 is CASRPGGANTEAFF. CDR3 bases read: TGTGCCAGCAGGCCAGGAGGGGCGAACACTGAA.

Comment on this clone: The read finishes 3 residues shy of the CDR3 end, and the germline J gene is used to complete it. The J gene is TRBJ2-1, the V gene TRBV2; 11 bases line up with TRBD2. Germline-derived CDR1 and CDR2 are SNHLY and FYNNEI. J lost 3 bases, V lost 3 bases, and 10 bases had no gene match. The CDR3 extends over 18 amino acids. CDR3 bases read: TGTGCCAGCAGTGATGTGTCGGCTAGCGGGGGGATCTACAATGAG. Its translation: CASSDVSASGGIYNE. From start to end, the CDR3 is CASSDVSASGGIYNEQFF.

Note on this clone: Read data end 3 residues before the CDR3 end; the end is taken from the germline J gene. The V call is TRBV7-8, the J call TRBJ2-7; a weak D match, TRBD2 (5 bases). Germline CDR1 and CDR2: SGHVS and FQNEAQ. Trimming cost V 0 bases and J 5 bases, with 11 bases left between them. This CDR3 spans 14 amino acids. CDR3 amino acids: CASSLALVRDEQYF. The CDR3 bases that were read are TGTGCCAGCAGCTTAGCACTAGTTAGGGACGAG.

Concerning this clone: The read gets to within 3 residues of the CDR3 end, and the germline J gene fills in the rest. The chain links TRBV7-6 to TRBJ2-5; possibly TRBD2 for D (6 bases). The CDR3 contains 14 residues. V dropped 5 bases and J dropped 3 bases, with 13 bases sitting between them. CDR1 and CDR2 (germline): SGHVS, FNYEAQ. CDR3 sequence: CASSPRGLEETQYF. The DNA read from the CDR3 is TGTGCCAGCAGCCCAAGGGGACTGGAAGAGACC.

In the case of this clone: The sequenced fragment ends 3 residues before the CDR3 boundary, so the rest is inferred from the germline J gene. The gene calls are TRBV5-6 and TRBJ2-7, with TRBD1 matching over 9 bases. Germline CDR1 and CDR2: SGHDT and YYEEEE. The CDR3 is 14 residues long. The V and J ends lost 6 bases and 3 bases, in that order; junction bases with no gene match: 7. The sequenced CDR3 bases are TGTGCCAGCATAGGGCAGGACAGGGGCTACGAG. It codes for CASIGQDRGYE. The whole CDR3 reads CASIGQDRGYEQYF.

Details on this clone: Read coverage stops 3 residues before the CDR3 terminus; the germline J gene supplies the remainder. The V gene is TRBV2, the J gene TRBJ1-1; D might be TRBD1 (6 bases). This CDR3 is 12 amino acids long. CDR1 is SNHLY, CDR2 FYNNEI, per germline. CDR3 DNA, as far as it was read: TGTGCCAGCATAGGGGGGGGAGGAGGA. Protein product: CASIGGGGG. The complete CDR3 protein is CASIGGGGGAFF.

As for this clone: The read ends 3 residues shy of where the CDR3 ends; the end is completed using the germline J gene. The genes are TRBV19 and TRBJ1-1; no clear D. Trimming left V 1 base short and J 7 bases short, with 10 bases between. The CDR3 length is 13 residues. Germline loops: CDR1 LNHDA, CDR2 SQIVND (reference sequence). The part of the CDR3 DNA that was read is TGTGCCAGTAGTATAGCTACCGAAATTGAA. Encoded protein: CASSIATEIE. The CDR3 reads in full as CASSIATEIEAFF.

Points on this clone: The read is 3 residues too short to cover the CDR3 end, so that end is filled in from the germline J gene. This chain connects TRBV19 to TRBJ1-5, with 8 positions matching TRBD1. After removal of 6 bases from V and 4 bases from J, the junction contained 8 bases not matched to a gene. CDR3 size: 15 residues. The germline V gene has CDR1 LNHDA and CDR2 SQIVND (reference sequence). The sequenced CDR3 bases are TGTGCCAGTAGCCCTACCGGGACAGGTAATCAGCCC. Its protein is CASSPTGTGNQP. The complete CDR3 reads CASSPTGTGNQPQHF. The complete variable domain, with remaining parts taken from reference TRBV19 and TRBJ1-5, reads DGGITQSPKYLFRKEGQNVTLSCEQNLNHDAMYWYRQDPGQGLRLIYYSQIVNDFQKGDIAEGYSVSREKKESFPLTVTSAQKNPTAFYLCASSPTGTGNQPQHFGDGTRLSIL.

With respect to this clone: Read sequence stops 3 residues before the CDR3 end, and the germline J gene provides the missing end. This chain joins TRBV2 and TRBJ1-4; D may be TRBD1 (5 bases). V lost 5 bases to trimming and J lost 8 bases, with 9 bases between them. The CDR3 is made up of 12 amino acids. Per germline, CDR1 SNHLY and CDR2 FYNNEI. CDR3 residues: CASSFREEKLFF. The sequenced CDR3 bases are TGTGCCAGCAGTTTCAGGGAGGAAAAA.

Details on this clone: The DNA ends 3 residues before the CDR3 does, and the rest of the CDR3 is filled in from the germline J gene. V and J are TRBV20-1 and TRBJ1-2; 8 bases line up with TRBD1. The length of the CDR3 is 13 residues. V shed 6 bases and J 5 bases; nucleotides not matched to a gene: 8. Per the germline V gene, CDR1 is DFQATT and CDR2 is SNEGSKA (reference sequence). The CDR3 reads CSASGTGLYGYTF. CDR3 bases read: TGCAGTGCCTCCGGGACAGGATTATATGGC.

In the case of this clone: The read comes to an end 3 residues before the CDR3 does, leaving the germline J gene to fill in the end. V usage is TRBV6-1 and J usage is TRBJ1-5; D not resolved. CDR1 is MNHNS and CDR2 is SASEGT in the germline V gene. The V end lost 2 bases, the J end lost 0 bases, and 11 bases lay between the germline ends. The CDR3 covers 16 residues. The CDR3 bases that were read are TGTGCCAGCAGTGAACTAGGACTGTATAGCAATCAGCCC. It is translated as CASSELGLYSNQP. The complete CDR3 sequence is CASSELGLYSNQPQHF.

A note on this clone: The read is 3 residues too short to cover the CDR3 end, so that end is filled in from the germline J gene. The chain combines TRBV6-2 or TRBV6-3 with TRBJ2-1, with D possibly matching TRBD2 (5 bases). CDR3 length: 11 amino acids. V was trimmed by 3 bases and J by 8 bases, leaving 5 bases between them. Germline V gene sequence: CDR1 MNHEY, CDR2 SVGEGT. The sequenced part of the CDR3 DNA is TGTGCCAGCAGTTATAGCGATGAG. Protein product: CASSYSDE. The whole CDR3 is CASSYSDEQFF.

Turning to this clone: The read ends 3 residues early relative to the CDR3; the germline J gene fills the gap. The chain is built from TRBV7-7 and TRBJ2-7; D ambiguous. The CDR3 has 13 amino acids. Germline V CDR1 and CDR2: SSHAT, FNYEAQ (reference sequence). Trimming stripped 11 bases from V and 0 bases from J, with 14 bases between. The CDR3 DNA, read in part, is TGTGCCGTAGAAGTTGATAGCTCCTACGAG. Protein: CAVEVDSSYE. The full-length CDR3 reads as CAVEVDSSYEQYF.

With regard to this clone: The CDR3 end is not reached by the read, which stops 3 residues before it; the germline J gene fills it in. The V call is TRBV7-6, the J call TRBJ2-1; 8 bases are shared with TRBD2. In germline, CDR1 is SGHVS, CDR2 FNYEAQ. The CDR3 is 17 amino acids. V gave up 3 bases and J gave up 4 bases; unmatched junction bases: 11. CDR3 region: CASSFSPLAGLYNEQFF. Partial CDR3 DNA: TGTGCCAGCAGCTTCTCCCCTTTAGCGGGGCTATACAATGAG.